Sequencing of this TCR beta chain was carried out in a study of a mutant IDH1 vaccine in newly diagnosed glioma. Overall study context: Receipt of radiotherapy, temozolomide, or both preceded the study, and most received both.

In the case of this clone: Its cognate antigen is unknown.

Specified time point: week 35, safety follow-up. The investigators gave 300 ug of mutant IDH1 20-mer peptide in each vaccine dose, together with topical imiquimod. Patients were given eight vaccinations, scheduled in weeks 1, 3, 5, 7, 11, 15, 19 and 23. Donors' newly diagnosed IDH1-mutant WHO grade 3 or 4 astrocytomas lacked nuclear ATRX. The protocol was immunoSEQ multiplex PCR, while the TCRdb copy is restricted to in-frame clones and leaves out a portion. Of more than 35,000 clones in the sample, roughly 79% are singletons; the top ten hold roughly 5%. The CDR3 runs 13 residues. The germline V gene encodes CDR1 LGHNA and CDR2 YSLEER. The germline V and J ends were trimmed by 0 bases and 5 bases, with 8 bases remaining between them.

The chain has TRBV4-3 and TRBJ2-7; D unclear. This TCR came from a middle-aged woman with glioma. Some clones in this sample may be carry-over from other donors' samples. The sequencing used PBMCs, collected from a glioma patient whose treatment included an IDH1 peptide vaccine. In DNA, the CDR3 is TGCGCCAGCAGCCAAGAGCTCTGGGACGAGCAGTACTTC. It translates to CASSQELWDEQYF.